The 2 T cell receptor beta chains below all came from one sample that was sequenced in a study of Ad26.COV2.S vaccination and SARS-CoV-2 variants. The treatment is: about 20 received Ad26.COV2.S at low or high dose, single or two shots; 5 received placebo; per-sample allocation not given. Sampling happened 63 days after the first vaccine or placebo injection. The method was immunoSEQ multiplex PCR; TCRdb's version includes in-frame clones alone and lacks a portion of them. The sample yields about 680,000 clones, around 92% seen once. Material: peripheral blood, obtained in a trial of Ad26.COV2.S vaccine versus placebo. The receptors shown here come from a person aged 18-60 years who received the Ad26.COV2.S COVID-19 vaccine or a placebo.

This clone was seen just once. J is TRBJ2-3 and V is TRBV30, with D possibly being TRBD2 (7 bases). Deletions cut 0 bases from V and 4 bases from J, with 11 bases between. The CDR3 runs 14 residues. Germline CDR1 GTSNPN, CDR2 SVGIG (reference sequence). As DNA, the CDR3 is TGTGCCTGGAGTGTGGGGGAGGGGGCAGATACGCAGTATTTT. This gives the protein CAWSVGEGADTQYF.

A note on this clone: At the DNA level, this CDR3 is encoded by other sequences in the same sample as well. The V call is TRBV6-5, the J call TRBJ1-1; D possibly corresponds to TRBD1 (5 bases). Germline V gene data show CDR1 as MNHEY and CDR2 as SVGAGI. The CDR3 runs to 13 residues. The V end lost 5 bases, the J end lost 2 bases, and 9 bases lay between the germline ends. CDR3 loop: CASSRGLNTEAFF. The CDR3 bases are TGTGCCAGCAGTCGGGGCCTTAACACTGAAGCTTTCTTT.